This TCR beta chain was retrieved from a study of blood T cell repertoires in COVID-19. Trimming removed 7 bases from V and 2 bases from J; junction bases left unmatched: 20. Germline V lookup: CDR1 LNHDA, CDR2 SQIVND (reference sequence). The CDR3 spans 19 residues. TCRdb's copy holds only in-frame clones and misses some; the assay was immunoSEQ multiplex PCR. Of about 130,000 clones listed, 60% to 75% are singletons. The sample taken for sequencing was peripheral blood. The source is a woman between 70 and 85 years old with acute or convalescent COVID-19. The chain carries TRBV19 and TRBJ2-3, with TRBD2 matching 8 bases. DNA of the CDR3: TGTGCCAGTACCGCGCTAGCGGGCCAAAACTTCAGAGACACAGATACGCAGTATTTT. It is translated as CASTALAGQNFRDTDTQYF.